This T cell receptor beta chain comes out of a study of identical twins. Trimming left V 4 bases short and J 8 bases short, with 12 bases between. CDR1 is SGHRS, CDR2 YFSETQ, per germline. The CDR3 is 13 residues long. TCRdb reprocessed the 5' RACE reads with MiXCR, giving one entry per CDR3 protein. The repertoire holds about 490,000 distinct CDR3 sequences, with nearly 15% as singletons. This clonotype was counted only a few times. Its antigen is not identified. Broader study findings: Models predicted less out-of-frame TCR alpha sharing in monozygotic twins than was found.

This sample also appeared in a second study, on yellow fever vaccine responses in identical twins.

The receptor comes from a woman between 18 and 29 years old in good health. Source material: CD4+ T cells sorted from blood. The gene calls are TRBV5-1 and TRBJ2-2; D gene ambiguous. The DNA for the CDR3 is TGCGCCAGCAGCCTGGACGACGCGGGGGAGCTGTTTTTT. Translating it yields CASSLDDAGELFF.